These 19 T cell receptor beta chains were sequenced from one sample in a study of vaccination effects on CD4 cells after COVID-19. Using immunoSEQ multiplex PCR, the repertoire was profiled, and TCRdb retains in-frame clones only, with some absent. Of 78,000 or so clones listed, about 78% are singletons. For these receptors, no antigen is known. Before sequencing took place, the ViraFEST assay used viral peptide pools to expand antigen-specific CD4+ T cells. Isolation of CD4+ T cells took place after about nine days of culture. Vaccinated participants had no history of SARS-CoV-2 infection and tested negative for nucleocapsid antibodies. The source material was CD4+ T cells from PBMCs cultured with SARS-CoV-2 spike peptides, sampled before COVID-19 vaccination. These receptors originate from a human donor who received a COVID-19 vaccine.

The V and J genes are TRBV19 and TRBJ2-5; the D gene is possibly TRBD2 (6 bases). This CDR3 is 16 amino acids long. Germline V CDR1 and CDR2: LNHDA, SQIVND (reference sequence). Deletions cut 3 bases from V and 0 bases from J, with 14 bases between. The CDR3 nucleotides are TGTGCCAGTAGTATTCAAGGCGGGGAGGACCAAGAGACCCAGTACTTC. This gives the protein CASSIQGGEDQETQYF.

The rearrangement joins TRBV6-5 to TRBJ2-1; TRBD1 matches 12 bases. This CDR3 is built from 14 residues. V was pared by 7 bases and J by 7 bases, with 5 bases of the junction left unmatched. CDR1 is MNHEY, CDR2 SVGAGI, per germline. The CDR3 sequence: CASIRDRGLNEQFF. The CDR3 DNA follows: TGTGCCAGCATTAGGGACAGGGGGCTGAATGAGCAGTTCTTC.

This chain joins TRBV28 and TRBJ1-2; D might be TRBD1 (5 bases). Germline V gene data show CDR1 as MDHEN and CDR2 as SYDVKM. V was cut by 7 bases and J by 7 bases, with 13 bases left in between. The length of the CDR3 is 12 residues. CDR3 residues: CASTMRGTGYTF. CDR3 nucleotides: TGTGCCAGCACCATGAGGGGCACTGGCTACACCTTC.

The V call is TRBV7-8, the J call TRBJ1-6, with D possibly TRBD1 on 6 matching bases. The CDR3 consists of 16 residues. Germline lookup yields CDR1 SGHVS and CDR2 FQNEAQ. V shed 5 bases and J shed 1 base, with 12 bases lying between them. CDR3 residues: CASSRDGQSYNSPLHF. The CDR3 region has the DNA TGTGCCAGCAGCCGGGACGGACAGTCCTATAATTCACCCCTCCACTTT.

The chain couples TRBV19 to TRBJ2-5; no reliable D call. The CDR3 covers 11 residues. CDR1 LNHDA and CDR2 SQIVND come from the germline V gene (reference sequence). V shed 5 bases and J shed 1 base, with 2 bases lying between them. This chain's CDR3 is CASSVQETQYF. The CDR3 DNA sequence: TGTGCCAGTAGTGTCCAAGAGACCCAGTACTTC.

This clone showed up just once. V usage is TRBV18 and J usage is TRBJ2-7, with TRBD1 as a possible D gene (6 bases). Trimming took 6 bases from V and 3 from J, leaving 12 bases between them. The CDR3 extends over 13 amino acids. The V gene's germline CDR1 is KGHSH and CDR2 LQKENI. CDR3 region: CASSRQEGYEQYV. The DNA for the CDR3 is TGTGCCAGCTCCCGACAGGAAGGCTACGAGCAGTACGTC.

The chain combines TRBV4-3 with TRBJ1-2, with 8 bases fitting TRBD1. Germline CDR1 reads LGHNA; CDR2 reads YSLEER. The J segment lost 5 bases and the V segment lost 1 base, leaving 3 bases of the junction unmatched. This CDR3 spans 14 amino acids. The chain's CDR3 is CASSQGTGPYGYTF. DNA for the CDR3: TGCGCCAGCAGCCAAGGGACAGGGCCGTATGGCTACACCTTC.

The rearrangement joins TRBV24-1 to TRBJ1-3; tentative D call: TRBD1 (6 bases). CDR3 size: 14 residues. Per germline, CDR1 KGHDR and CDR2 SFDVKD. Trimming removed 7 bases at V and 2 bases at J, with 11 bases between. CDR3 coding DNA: TGTGCCACCAGCAGCGCAGGGGCTGGAAACACCATATATTTT. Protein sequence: CATSSAGAGNTIYF.

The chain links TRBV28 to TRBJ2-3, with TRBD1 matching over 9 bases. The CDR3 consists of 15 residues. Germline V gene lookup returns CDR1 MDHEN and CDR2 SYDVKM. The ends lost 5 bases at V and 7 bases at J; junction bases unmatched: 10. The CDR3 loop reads CASSPIGTGQNTQYF. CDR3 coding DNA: TGTGCCAGCAGTCCAATCGGGACAGGGCAAAATACGCAGTATTTT.

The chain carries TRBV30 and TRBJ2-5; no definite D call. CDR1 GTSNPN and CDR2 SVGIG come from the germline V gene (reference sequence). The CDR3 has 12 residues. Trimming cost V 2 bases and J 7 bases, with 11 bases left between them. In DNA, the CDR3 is TGTGCCTGGAGTAGGCTCCCCGGGACCCAGTACTTC. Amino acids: CAWSRLPGTQYF.

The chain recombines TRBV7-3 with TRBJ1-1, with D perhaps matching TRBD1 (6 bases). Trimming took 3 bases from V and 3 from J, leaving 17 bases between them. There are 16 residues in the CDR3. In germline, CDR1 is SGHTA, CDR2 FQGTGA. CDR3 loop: CASSLRGGLEDTEAFF. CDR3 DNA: TGTGCCAGCAGCTTGAGGGGGGGGCTGGAAGACACTGAAGCTTTCTTT.

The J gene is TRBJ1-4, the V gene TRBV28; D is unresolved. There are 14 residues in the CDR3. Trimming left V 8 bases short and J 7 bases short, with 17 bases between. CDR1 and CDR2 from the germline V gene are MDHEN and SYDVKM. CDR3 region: CASAVVGNLEKLFF. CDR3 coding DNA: TGTGCCAGCGCCGTGGTCGGGAACCTTGAAAAACTGTTTTTT.

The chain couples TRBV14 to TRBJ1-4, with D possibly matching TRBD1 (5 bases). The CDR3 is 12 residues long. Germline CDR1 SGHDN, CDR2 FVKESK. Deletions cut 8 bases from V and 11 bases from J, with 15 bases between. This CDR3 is CASRWGPGKLFF. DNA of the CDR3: TGTGCCAGCCGGTGGGGCCCCGGGAAACTGTTTTTT. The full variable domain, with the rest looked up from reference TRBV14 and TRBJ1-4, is EAGVTQFPSHSVIEKGQTVTLRCDPISGHDNLYWYRRVMGKEIKFLLHFVKESKQDESGMPNNRFLAERTGGTYSTLKVQPAELEDSGVYFCASRWGPGKLFFGSGTQLSVL.

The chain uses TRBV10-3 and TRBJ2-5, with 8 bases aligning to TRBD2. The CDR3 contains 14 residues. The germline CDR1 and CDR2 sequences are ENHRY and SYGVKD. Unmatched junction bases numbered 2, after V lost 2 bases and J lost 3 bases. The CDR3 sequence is CAISEILAEETQYF. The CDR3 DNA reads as TGTGCCATCAGTGAGATACTAGCGGAAGAGACCCAGTACTTC.

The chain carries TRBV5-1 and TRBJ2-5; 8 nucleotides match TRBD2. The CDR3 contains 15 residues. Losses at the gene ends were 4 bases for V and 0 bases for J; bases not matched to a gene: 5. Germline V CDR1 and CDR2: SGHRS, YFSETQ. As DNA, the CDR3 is TGCGCCAGCAGCAACAAGGGACTAGACCAAGAGACCCAGTACTTC. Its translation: CASSNKGLDQETQYF. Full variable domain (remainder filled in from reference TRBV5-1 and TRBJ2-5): KAGVTQTPRYLIKTRGQQVTLSCSPISGHRSVSWYQQTPGQGLQFLFEYFSETQRNKGNFPGRFSGRQFSNSRSEMNVSTLELGDSALYLCASSNKGLDQETQYFGPGTRLLVL.

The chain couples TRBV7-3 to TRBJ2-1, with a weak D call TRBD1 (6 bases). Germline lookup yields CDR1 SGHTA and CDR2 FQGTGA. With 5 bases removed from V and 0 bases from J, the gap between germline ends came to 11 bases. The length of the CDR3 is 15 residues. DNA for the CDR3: TGTGCCAGCAGCCCCCGAGGGGGCTCCTACAATGAGCAGTTCTTC. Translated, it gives CASSPRGGSYNEQFF.

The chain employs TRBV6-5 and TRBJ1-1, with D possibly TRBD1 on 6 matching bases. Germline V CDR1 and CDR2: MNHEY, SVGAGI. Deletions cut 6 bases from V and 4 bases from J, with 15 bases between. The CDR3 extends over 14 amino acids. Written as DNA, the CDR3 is TGTGCCAGCAGCCGGGGGGGGGCGGCCACTGAAGCTTTCTTT. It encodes CASSRGGAATEAFF.

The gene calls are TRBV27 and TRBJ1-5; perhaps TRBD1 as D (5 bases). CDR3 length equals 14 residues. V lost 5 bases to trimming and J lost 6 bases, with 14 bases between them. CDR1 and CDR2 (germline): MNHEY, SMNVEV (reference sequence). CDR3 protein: CASSPGGDRQPQHF. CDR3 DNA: TGTGCCAGCAGTCCGGGAGGGGATCGTCAGCCCCAGCATTTT.

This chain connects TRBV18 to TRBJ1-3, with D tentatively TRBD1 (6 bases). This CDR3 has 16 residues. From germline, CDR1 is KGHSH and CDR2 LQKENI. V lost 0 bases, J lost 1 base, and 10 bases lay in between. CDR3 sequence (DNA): TGTGCCAGCTCACCACCCTTTACAGGGTCTGGAAACACCATATATTTT. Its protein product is CASSPPFTGSGNTIYF.